The text below deals with one T cell receptor beta chain. Its antigen is unidentified. The length of the CDR3 is 15 residues. Germline V gene lookup returns CDR1 MDHEN and CDR2 SYDVKM. Trimming removed 4 bases from V and 6 bases from J, with 19 bases in between. The data were taken from a study of cytomegalovirus exposure and HLA in healthy donors. Overall study findings and caveats: It was only CMV serostatus that was available as immune exposure information.

The study ran its PCR with 60 Vbeta and 13 Jbeta primers. Repertoires were generated with immunoSEQ multiplex PCR, while TCRdb's copy carries only in-frame clones and drops some. This table has about 190,000 clones, 77% appearing once. The chain recombines TRBV28 with TRBJ2-7, with D maybe TRBD1 (6 bases). The sequenced sample consisted of PBMCs. This clonotype was obtained from a woman younger than 45 in good health and CMV-seropositive. This CDR3 reads CASSSLGGAIPEQYF. DNA of the CDR3: TGTGCCAGCAGTTCGTTAGGGGGTGCAATACCCGAGCAGTACTTC. Complete variable domain (other parts from reference TRBV28 and TRBJ2-7): DVKVTQSSRYLVKRTGEKVFLECVQDMDHENMFWYRQDPGLGLRLIYFSYDVKMKEKGDIPEGYSVSREKKERFSLILESASTNQTSMYLCASSSLGGAIPEQYFGPGTRLTVT.